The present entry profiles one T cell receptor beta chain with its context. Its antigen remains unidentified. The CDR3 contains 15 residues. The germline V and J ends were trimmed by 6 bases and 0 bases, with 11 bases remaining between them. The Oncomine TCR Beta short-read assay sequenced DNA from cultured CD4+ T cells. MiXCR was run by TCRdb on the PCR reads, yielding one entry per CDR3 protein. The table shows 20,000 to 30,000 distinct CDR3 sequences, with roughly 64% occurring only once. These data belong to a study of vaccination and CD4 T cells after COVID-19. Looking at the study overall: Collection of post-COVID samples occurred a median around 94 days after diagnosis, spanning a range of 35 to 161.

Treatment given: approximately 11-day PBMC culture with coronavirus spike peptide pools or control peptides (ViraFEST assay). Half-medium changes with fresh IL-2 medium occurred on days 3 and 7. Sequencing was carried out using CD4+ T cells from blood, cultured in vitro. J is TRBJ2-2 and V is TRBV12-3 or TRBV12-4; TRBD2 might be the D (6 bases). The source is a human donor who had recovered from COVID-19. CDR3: CASSRRGTNTGELFF. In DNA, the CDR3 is TGTGCCAGCAGCCGTCGGGGGACGAACACCGGGGAGCTGTTTTTT.